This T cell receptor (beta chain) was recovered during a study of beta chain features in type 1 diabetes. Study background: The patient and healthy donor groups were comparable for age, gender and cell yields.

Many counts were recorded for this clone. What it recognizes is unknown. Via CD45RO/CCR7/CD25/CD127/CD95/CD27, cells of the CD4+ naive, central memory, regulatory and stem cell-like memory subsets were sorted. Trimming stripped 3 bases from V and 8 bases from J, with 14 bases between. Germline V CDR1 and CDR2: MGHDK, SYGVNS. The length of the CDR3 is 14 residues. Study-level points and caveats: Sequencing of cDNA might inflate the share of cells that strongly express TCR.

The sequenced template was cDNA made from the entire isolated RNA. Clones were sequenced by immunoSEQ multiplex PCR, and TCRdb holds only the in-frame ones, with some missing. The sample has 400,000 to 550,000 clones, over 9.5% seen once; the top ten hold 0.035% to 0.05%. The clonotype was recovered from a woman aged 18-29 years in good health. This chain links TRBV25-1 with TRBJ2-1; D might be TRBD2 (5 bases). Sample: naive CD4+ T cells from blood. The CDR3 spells CASSDRGYRDEQFF. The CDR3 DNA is TGTGCCAGCAGTGACCGAGGGTATAGGGATGAGCAGTTCTTC.